This paragraph reports one TCR beta chain. What it binds is not known. The PCR made use of 60 Vbeta and 13 Jbeta primers. The data were produced by immunoSEQ multiplex PCR, yet TCRdb's version contains in-frame clones alone and is incomplete. Of under 150,000 clones in the sample, under 10% were seen once. This sample was taken from a study of cytomegalovirus exposure and HLA in healthy donors. Everyone who donated was a healthy bone marrow donor. General observations from the study: TCR beta chains numbering more than 150 were designated cytomegalovirus-associated. A later analysis linked around 15,000 TCR beta sequences to HLA alleles at 0.05 false discovery rate. In an earlier analysis, in under 700 donors, most V segments appeared productive either ~87% or ~30% of the time.

The CDR3 loop spans 14 amino acids. Per germline, CDR1 SGHRS and CDR2 YFSETQ. Trimming removed 0 bases from V and 5 bases from J, with 12 bases in between. The TCR sequence derives from a woman aged 40-49 years in good health and CMV-seropositive. V usage is TRBV5-1 and J usage is TRBJ2-7; TRBD2 is a possible D gene (5 bases). Sequenced material: PBMCs. CDR3 in amino acids: CASSLAGSVDEQYF. The CDR3 nucleotides are TGCGCCAGCAGCTTGGCGGGGTCCGTGGACGAGCAGTACTTC.